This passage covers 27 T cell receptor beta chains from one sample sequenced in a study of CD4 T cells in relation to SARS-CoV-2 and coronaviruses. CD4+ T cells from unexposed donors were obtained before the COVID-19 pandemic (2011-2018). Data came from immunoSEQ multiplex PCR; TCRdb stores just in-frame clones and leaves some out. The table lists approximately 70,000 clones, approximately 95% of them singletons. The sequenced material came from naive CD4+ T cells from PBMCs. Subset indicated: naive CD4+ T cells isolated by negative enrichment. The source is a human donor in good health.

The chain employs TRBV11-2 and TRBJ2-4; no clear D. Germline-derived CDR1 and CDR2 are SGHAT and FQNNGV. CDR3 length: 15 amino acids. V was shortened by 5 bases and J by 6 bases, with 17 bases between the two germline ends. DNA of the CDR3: TGTGCCAGCAGCGCAAACCCGGACCCGAGAAACATTCAGTACTTC. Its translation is CASSANPDPRNIQYF. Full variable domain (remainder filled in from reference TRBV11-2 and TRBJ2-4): EAGVAQSPRYKIIEKRQSVAFWCNPISGHATLYWYQQILGQGPKLLIQFQNNGVVDDSQLPKDRFSAERLKGVDSTLKIQPAKLEDSAVYLCASSANPDPRNIQYFGAGTRLSVL.

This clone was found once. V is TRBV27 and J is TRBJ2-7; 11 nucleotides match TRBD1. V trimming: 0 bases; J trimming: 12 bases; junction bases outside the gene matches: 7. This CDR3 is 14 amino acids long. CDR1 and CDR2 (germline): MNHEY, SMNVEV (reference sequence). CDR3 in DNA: TGTGCCAGCAGTTTATCACCCGGGACAGGGGGACGGTACTTC. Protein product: CASSLSPGTGGRYF.

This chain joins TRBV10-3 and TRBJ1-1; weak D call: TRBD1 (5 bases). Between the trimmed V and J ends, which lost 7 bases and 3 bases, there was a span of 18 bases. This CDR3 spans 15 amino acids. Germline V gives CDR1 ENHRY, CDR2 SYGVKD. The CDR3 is CAITPGLGGDTEAFF. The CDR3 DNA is TGTGCCATCACCCCGGGGCTGGGCGGGGACACTGAAGCTTTCTTT.

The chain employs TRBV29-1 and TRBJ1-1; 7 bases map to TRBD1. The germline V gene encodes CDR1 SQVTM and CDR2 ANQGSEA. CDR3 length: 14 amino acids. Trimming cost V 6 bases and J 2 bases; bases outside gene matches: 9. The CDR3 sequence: CSVTLQGTNTEAFF. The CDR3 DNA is TGCAGCGTGACCTTACAGGGGACCAACACTGAAGCTTTCTTT.

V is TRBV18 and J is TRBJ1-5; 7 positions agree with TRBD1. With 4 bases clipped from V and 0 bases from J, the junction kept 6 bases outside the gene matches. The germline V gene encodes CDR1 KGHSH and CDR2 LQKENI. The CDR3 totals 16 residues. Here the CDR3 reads CASSQSTGPSNQPQHF. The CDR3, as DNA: TGTGCCAGCTCACAATCGACAGGGCCTAGCAATCAGCCCCAGCATTTT.

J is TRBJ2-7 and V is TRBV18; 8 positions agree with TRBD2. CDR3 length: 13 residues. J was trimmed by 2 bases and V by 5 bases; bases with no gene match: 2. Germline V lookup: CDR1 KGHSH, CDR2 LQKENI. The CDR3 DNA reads TGTGCCAGCTCAAAGGGACTAGCCTACGAGCAGTACTTC. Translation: CASSKGLAYEQYF.

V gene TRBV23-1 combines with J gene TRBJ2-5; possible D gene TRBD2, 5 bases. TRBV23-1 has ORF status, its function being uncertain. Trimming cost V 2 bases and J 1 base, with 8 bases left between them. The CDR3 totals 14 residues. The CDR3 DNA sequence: TGCGCCAGCAGTCAAACGGGGTTCCAAGAGACCCAGTACTTC. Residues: CASSQTGFQETQYF.

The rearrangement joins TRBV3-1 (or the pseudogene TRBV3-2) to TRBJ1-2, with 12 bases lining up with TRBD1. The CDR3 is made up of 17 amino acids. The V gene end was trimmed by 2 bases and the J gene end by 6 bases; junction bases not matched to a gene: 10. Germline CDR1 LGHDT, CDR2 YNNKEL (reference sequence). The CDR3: CASSQQPLGQGANGYTF. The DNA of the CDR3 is TGTGCCAGCAGCCAACAACCCTTGGGACAGGGGGCCAATGGCTACACCTTC.

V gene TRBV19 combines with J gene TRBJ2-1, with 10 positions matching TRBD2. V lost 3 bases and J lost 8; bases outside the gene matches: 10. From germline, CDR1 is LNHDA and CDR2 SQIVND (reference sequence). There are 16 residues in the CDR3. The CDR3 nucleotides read TGTGCCAGTAGTATTTTACCGAGCGGGGGGGACGATGAGCAGTTCTTC. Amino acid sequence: CASSILPSGGDDEQFF.

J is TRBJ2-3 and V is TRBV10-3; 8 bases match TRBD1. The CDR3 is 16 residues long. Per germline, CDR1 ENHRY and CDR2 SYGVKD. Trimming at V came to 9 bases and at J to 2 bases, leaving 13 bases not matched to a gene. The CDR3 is CAITDRARLSTDTQYF. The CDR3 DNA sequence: TGTGCCATAACGGACAGGGCAAGACTGTCCACAGATACGCAGTATTTT.

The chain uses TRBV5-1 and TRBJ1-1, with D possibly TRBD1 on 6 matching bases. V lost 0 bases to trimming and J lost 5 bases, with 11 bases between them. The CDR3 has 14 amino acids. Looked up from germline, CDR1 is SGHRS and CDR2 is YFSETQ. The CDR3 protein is CASSLDGGGTEAFF. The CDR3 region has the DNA TGCGCCAGCAGCTTGGACGGAGGGGGAACTGAAGCTTTCTTT.

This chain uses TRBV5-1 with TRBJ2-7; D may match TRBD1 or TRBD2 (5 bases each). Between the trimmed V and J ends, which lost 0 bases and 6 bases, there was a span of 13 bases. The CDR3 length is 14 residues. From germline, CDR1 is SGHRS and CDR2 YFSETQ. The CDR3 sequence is CASSLAGTTREQYF. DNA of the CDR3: TGCGCCAGCAGCTTGGCCGGGACCACCCGCGAGCAGTACTTC.

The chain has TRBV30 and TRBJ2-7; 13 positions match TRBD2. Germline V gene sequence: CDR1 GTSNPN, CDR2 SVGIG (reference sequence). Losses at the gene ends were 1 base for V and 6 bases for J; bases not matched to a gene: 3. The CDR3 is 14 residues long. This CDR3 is CAWSAWTSGSEQYF. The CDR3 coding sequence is TGTGCCTGGAGTGCCTGGACTAGCGGGAGCGAGCAGTACTTC. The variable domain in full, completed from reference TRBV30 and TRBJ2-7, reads SQTIHQWPATLVQPVGSPLSLECTVEGTSNPNLYWYRQAAGRGLQLLFYSVGIGQISSEVPQNLSASRPQDRQFILSSKKLLLSDSGFYLCAWSAWTSGSEQYFGPGTRLTVT.

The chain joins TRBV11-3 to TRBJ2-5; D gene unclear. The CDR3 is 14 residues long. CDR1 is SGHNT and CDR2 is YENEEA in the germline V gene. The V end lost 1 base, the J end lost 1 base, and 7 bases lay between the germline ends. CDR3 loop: CASSLGGSQETQYF. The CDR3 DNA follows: TGTGCCAGCAGCTTAGGAGGCAGCCAAGAGACCCAGTACTTC.

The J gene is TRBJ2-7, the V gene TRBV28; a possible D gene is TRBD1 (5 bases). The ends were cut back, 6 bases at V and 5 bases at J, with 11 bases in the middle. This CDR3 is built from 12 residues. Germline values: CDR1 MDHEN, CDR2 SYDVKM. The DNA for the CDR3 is TGTGCCAGCAGGTTGGACACCCACGAGCAGTACTTC. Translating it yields CASRLDTHEQYF.

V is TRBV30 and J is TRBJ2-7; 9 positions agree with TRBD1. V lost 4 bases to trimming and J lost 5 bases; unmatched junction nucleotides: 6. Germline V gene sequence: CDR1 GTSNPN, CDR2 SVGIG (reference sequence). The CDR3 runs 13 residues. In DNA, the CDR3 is TGTGCCTGGAATGGACAGGGGTCTCACGAGCAGTACTTC. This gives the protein CAWNGQGSHEQYF.

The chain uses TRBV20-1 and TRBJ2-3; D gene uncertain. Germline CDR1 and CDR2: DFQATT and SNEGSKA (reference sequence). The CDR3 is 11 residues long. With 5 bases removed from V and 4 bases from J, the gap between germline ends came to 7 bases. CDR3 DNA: TGCAGTGCTCCGACGGCAGATACGCAGTATTTT. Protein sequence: CSAPTADTQYF.

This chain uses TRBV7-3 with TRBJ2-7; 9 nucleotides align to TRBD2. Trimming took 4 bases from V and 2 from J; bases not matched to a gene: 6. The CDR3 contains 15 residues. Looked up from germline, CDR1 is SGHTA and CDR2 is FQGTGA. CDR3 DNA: TGTGCCAGCAGCTCAATAGCGGGAGCCCCCTACGAGCAGTACTTC. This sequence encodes CASSSIAGAPYEQYF.

The CDR3 spells CASSPLGSHDTEAFF. DNA for the CDR3: TGTGCCAGCTCACCCTTAGGTTCGCACGACACTGAAGCTTTCTTT. The chain employs TRBV18 and TRBJ1-1; the D is unclear. V lost 3 bases, J lost 3 bases, and 14 bases lay in between. CDR3 length: 15 residues. Germline V gene lookup returns CDR1 KGHSH and CDR2 LQKENI.

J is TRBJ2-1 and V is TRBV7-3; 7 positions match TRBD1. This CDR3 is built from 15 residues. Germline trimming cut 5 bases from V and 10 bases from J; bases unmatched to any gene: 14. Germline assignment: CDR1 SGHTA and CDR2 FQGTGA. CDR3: CASSQRTGRLREQFF. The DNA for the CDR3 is TGTGCCAGCAGCCAGCGGACAGGACGGCTTCGGGAGCAGTTCTTC.

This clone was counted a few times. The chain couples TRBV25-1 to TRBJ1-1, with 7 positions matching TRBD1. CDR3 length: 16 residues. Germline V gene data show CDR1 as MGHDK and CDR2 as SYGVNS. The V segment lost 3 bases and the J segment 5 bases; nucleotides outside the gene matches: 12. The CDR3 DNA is TGTGCCAGCAGTGACGCGGCCCGAGGGGGCTGGACTGAAGCTTTCTTT. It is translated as CASSDAARGGWTEAFF.

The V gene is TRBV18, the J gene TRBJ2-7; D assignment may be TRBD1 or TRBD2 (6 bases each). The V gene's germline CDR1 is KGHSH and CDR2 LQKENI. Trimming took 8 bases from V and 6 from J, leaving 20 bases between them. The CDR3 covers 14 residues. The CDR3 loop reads CASRSGGGLAEQYF. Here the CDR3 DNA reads TGTGCCAGCCGGTCCGGAGGGGGGTTAGCCGAGCAGTACTTC.

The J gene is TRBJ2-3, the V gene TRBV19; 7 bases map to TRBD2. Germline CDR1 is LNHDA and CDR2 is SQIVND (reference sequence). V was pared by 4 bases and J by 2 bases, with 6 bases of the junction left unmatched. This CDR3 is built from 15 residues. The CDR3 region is CASSKASGYTDTQYF. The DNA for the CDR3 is TGTGCCAGTAGTAAGGCTAGCGGATACACAGATACGCAGTATTTT.

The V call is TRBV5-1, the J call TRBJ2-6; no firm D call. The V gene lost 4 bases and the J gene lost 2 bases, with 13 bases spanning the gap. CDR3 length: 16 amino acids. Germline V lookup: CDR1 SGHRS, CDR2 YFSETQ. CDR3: CASSVLPPTGANVLTF. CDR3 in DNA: TGCGCCAGCAGCGTGCTCCCACCGACTGGGGCCAACGTCCTGACTTTC.

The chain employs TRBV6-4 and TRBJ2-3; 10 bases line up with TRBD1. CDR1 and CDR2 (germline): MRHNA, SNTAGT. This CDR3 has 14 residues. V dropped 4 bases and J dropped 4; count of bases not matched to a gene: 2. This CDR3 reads CASSVTGGADTQYF. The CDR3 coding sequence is TGTGCCAGCAGTGTGACAGGGGGCGCAGATACGCAGTATTTT.

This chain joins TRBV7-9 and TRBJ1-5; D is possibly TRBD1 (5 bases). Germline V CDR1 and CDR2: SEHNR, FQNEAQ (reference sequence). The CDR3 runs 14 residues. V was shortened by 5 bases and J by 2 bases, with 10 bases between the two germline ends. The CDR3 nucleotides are TGTGCCAGCAGCCCGATGGGGCGCAATCAGCCCCAGCATTTT. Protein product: CASSPMGRNQPQHF.

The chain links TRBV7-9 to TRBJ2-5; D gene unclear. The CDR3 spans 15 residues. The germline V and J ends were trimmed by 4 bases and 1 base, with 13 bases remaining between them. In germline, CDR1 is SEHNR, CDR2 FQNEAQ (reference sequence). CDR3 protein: CASSSFDTIQETQYF. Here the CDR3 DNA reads TGTGCCAGCAGCTCATTCGACACTATCCAAGAGACCCAGTACTTC.